Following are 15 T cell receptor beta chains from one sample sequenced in a study of beta chain features in type 1 diabetes. Expressed TCRB transcripts were sequenced because the entire RNA isolate underwent reverse transcription. Using immunoSEQ multiplex PCR, the repertoire was profiled, and TCRdb retains in-frame clones only, with some absent. The sample yields 350,000 or so clones, 15% to 20% seen once. Sequencing was performed on naive CD4+ T cells from blood. These receptor sequences come from a woman aged 18-29 years in good health.

The chain recombines TRBV15 with TRBJ1-2, with 8 bases lining up with TRBD1. V lost 5 bases and J lost 8; bases outside the gene matches: 10. CDR1 LNHNV and CDR2 YYDKDF come from the germline V gene (reference sequence). The CDR3 is 14 residues long. Written as DNA, the CDR3 is TGTGCCACCAGCGGATCAGACAGGGGCAGAGGCTACACCTTC. Translated, it gives CATSGSDRGRGYTF.

The rearrangement links TRBV9 to TRBJ2-5; TRBD2 matches at 7 bases. J was trimmed by 5 bases and V by 2 bases; bases with no gene match: 9. The CDR3 length is 15 residues. Germline CDR1 reads SGDLS; CDR2 reads YYNGEE. The CDR3 sequence: CASSVSGAIRETQYF. The CDR3 nucleotides read TGTGCCAGCAGCGTCAGCGGGGCTATAAGGGAGACCCAGTACTTC.

The V gene is TRBV6-6, the J gene TRBJ2-1; D may be TRBD2 (6 bases). The CDR3 runs to 14 residues. V gave up 2 bases and J gave up 9 bases, with 14 bases separating them. Germline V gene data show CDR1 as MNHNY and CDR2 as SVGAGI (reference sequence). The DNA of the CDR3 is TGTGCCAGCAGTTACGGGGCGGGGACTGGTGAGCAGTTCTTC. This gives the protein CASSYGAGTGEQFF.

J is TRBJ1-5 and V is TRBV5-4; TRBD1 agrees at 7 bases. The CDR3 covers 14 residues. Germline trimming cut 0 bases from V and 6 bases from J; bases unmatched to any gene: 3. The germline V gene has CDR1 SGHNT and CDR2 YYREEE (reference sequence). The CDR3 coding sequence is TGTGCCAGCAGCTTGGCAGGGGGTAGTCAGCCCCAGCATTTT. Protein sequence: CASSLAGGSQPQHF.

The rearrangement uses TRBV5-6 and TRBJ2-5; D might be TRBD1 (7 bases). The germline V gene encodes CDR1 SGHDT and CDR2 YYEEEE. The CDR3 sequence is 14 residues long. V lost 5 bases, J lost 5 bases, and 16 bases lay in between. This CDR3 is CASSGGGVGETQYF. The CDR3 coding sequence is TGTGCCAGCAGTGGAGGGGGCGTTGGGGAGACCCAGTACTTC. The complete variable domain, with remaining parts taken from reference TRBV5-6 and TRBJ2-5, reads DAGVTQSPTHLIKTRGQQVTLRCSPKSGHDTVSWYQQALGQGPQFIFQYYEEEERQRGNFPDRFSGHQFPNYSSELNVNALLLGDSALYLCASSGGGVGETQYFGPGTRLLVL.

This clone has only a few counts. This chain uses TRBV4-2 with TRBJ1-2, with D possibly TRBD1 on 6 matching bases. The V end was cut by 3 bases, the J end by 4 bases, with 15 bases between. CDR3 length equals 15 residues. Germline V gene sequence: CDR1 LGHNA, CDR2 YNFKEQ. The CDR3 DNA follows: TGTGCCAGCAGCCAGCTCGACAGGAAAACCTATGGCTACACCTTC. Its protein is CASSQLDRKTYGYTF.

This clone was seen only a few times. The V call is TRBV11-1, the J call TRBJ2-1, with D tentatively TRBD2 (5 bases). Germline lookup yields CDR1 SGHAT and CDR2 FQDESV (reference sequence). There are 16 residues in the CDR3. V was shortened by 10 bases and J by 0 bases, with 19 bases between the two germline ends. CDR3 region: CATPRERPPSYNEQFF. CDR3 DNA: TGTGCCACCCCACGGGAACGCCCACCCTCCTACAATGAGCAGTTCTTC.

The chain is built from TRBV4-2 and TRBJ1-2, with 12 bases lining up with TRBD1. Germline V gene lookup returns CDR1 LGHNA and CDR2 YNFKEQ. The CDR3 loop spans 16 amino acids. The ends lost 5 bases at V and 7 bases at J; junction bases unmatched: 11. CDR3 DNA sequence: TGTGCCAGCAGCTTTAAGGGGGGACAGGGGGCAATTGGCTACACCTTC. It codes for CASSFKGGQGAIGYTF.

For the CDR3, the DNA is TGTGCCAGCAGCGTACAGGGGGCACAGCAGCCCCAGCATTTT. Translation gives CASSVQGAQQPQHF. The J gene is TRBJ1-5, the V gene TRBV7-9; 9 nucleotides match TRBD1. J lost 7 bases, V lost 5 bases, and 6 bases had no gene match. Germline values: CDR1 SEHNR, CDR2 FQNEAQ (reference sequence). The CDR3 loop spans 14 amino acids.

A note on this clone: An end of the junction does not agree with germline; a read error may underlie this. V is TRBV7-9 and J is TRBJ1-2; weak D call: TRBD1 (6 bases). CDR1 is SEHNR and CDR2 is FQNEAQ in the germline V gene (reference sequence). There are 12 residues in the CDR3. This CDR3 is CASSIQGRGCTF. The CDR3 DNA is TGTGCCAGCAGCATCCAGGGGAGAGGCTGCACCTTC.

The J gene is TRBJ2-3, the V gene TRBV30, with 9 bases matching TRBD2. V shed 4 bases, J shed 4 bases, and the junction held 6 bases outside the gene matches. This CDR3 has 14 amino acids. The germline CDR1 and CDR2 sequences are GTSNPN and SVGIG (reference sequence). In DNA form, the CDR3 reads TGTGCCTGGAAAGTAGCGGGAGTATCAGATACGCAGTATTTT. Its protein is CAWKVAGVSDTQYF.

J is TRBJ2-3 and V is TRBV7-2; D might be TRBD2 (6 bases). V lost 4 bases, J lost 14 bases, and 22 bases lay in between. This CDR3 is built from 14 residues. Looked up from germline, CDR1 is SGHTA and CDR2 is FQGNSA. The CDR3 DNA follows: TGTGCCAGCAGCTCCAGCCGGGACTCCCAATCCCCGTATTTT. It yields the protein CASSSSRDSQSPYF.

The chain uses TRBV4-1 and TRBJ2-1; 8 bases fit TRBD2. This CDR3 comprises 16 residues. The ends lost 3 bases at V and 3 bases at J; junction bases unmatched: 7. Germline assignment: CDR1 MGHRA and CDR2 YSYEKL. CDR3 nucleotides: TGCGCCAGCAGCCATGACTTAGCGGGGTTCTACAATGAGCAGTTCTTC. Translating gives CASSHDLAGFYNEQFF.

In this sample, this clone turned up a few times. The chain couples TRBV7-2 to TRBJ2-2, with a tentative D call TRBD1 (6 bases). This CDR3 region has 15 residues. Germline V gives CDR1 SGHTA, CDR2 FQGNSA. With 3 bases removed from V and 2 bases from J, the gap between germline ends came to 10 bases. CDR3 in DNA: TGTGCCAGCAGCTTTCAGGGGCTAAACACCGGGGAGCTGTTTTTT. Residues: CASSFQGLNTGELFF.

V and J are TRBV7-6 and TRBJ1-5, with D possibly matching TRBD1 (6 bases). V was trimmed by 5 bases and J by 1 base, leaving 18 bases between them. This CDR3 has 17 amino acids. In germline, CDR1 is SGHVS, CDR2 FNYEAQ. In nucleotides, the CDR3 is TGTGCCAGCAGCCCGGGTAGGGGGACGCTGAGCAATCAGCCCCAGCATTTT. Protein sequence: CASSPGRGTLSNQPQHF.